A single sample gave rise to the 28 T cell receptor beta chains below, sequenced in a study of T cell repertoires in cytomegalovirus infection. TCRdb ran MiXCR on the reads and lists one entry per CDR3 protein. The sample includes around 490,000 distinct CDR3 sequences, less than 30% of them seen just once. The specimen sequenced was PBMCs. All receptors derive from a human donor in good health (CMV status not recorded). Some clones in this sample may be carry-over from other donors' samples.

In this sample, this clonotype turned up many times. The V gene is TRBV7-9, the J gene TRBJ2-1; 9 bases agree with TRBD1. CDR1 is SEHNR, CDR2 FQNEAQ, per germline (reference sequence). The CDR3 spans 17 residues. V dropped 3 bases and J dropped 2; count of bases not matched to a gene: 8. DNA for the CDR3: TGTGCCAGCAGCTTGGTGGGGACAGGGAGTCCCTACAATGAGCAGTTCTTC. Its translation is CASSLVGTGSPYNEQFF.

Here the CDR3 DNA reads TGCGCCAGCAGCCAGGACAGGGGGGCCTACTACGAGCAGTACGTC. Amino acids: CASSQDRGAYYEQYV. This chain uses TRBV4-3 with TRBJ2-7; TRBD1 matches 10 bases. This CDR3 is 15 amino acids long. Germline lookup yields CDR1 LGHNA and CDR2 YSLEER. V gave up 3 bases and J gave up 3 bases; unmatched junction bases: 5.

This clonotype was counted at least ten times. This sequence joins TRBV7-9 and TRBJ2-1; a weak D match, TRBD2 (5 bases). V gave up 2 bases and J gave up 2 bases, with 13 bases separating them. Germline-derived CDR1 and CDR2 are SEHNR and FQNEAQ (reference sequence). This CDR3 is 16 amino acids long. The CDR3 spells CASSLFRRAAYNEQFF. As DNA, the CDR3 is TGTGCCAGCAGCTTATTCCGTCGAGCGGCCTACAATGAGCAGTTCTTC.

As to this clonotype: A much larger clone differs by one base, so this may be a read error. The chain carries TRBV7-2 and TRBJ1-4; TRBD1 might be the D (6 bases). Germline V gene sequence: CDR1 SGHTA, CDR2 FQGNSA. CDR3 size: 16 residues. V lost 5 bases to trimming and J lost 5 bases, with 18 bases between them. Here the CDR3 reads CASSRTQGRTNEKLFF. CDR3 DNA sequence: TGTGCCAGCAGCCGGACCCAGGGGAGGACGAATGAAAAACTGTTTTTT.

This clonotype has just a few counts. The V call is TRBV30, the J call TRBJ2-7; D may be TRBD2 (5 bases). CDR1 is GTSNPN, CDR2 SVGIG, per germline (reference sequence). The CDR3 has 13 residues. V was pared by 1 base and J by 7 bases, with 14 bases between. The CDR3 bases are TGTGCCTGGAGTGAGCGGACCTCCAGTGAGCAGTACGTC. Amino acid sequence: CAWSERTSSEQYV.

This clonotype occurred many times. The chain joins TRBV28 to TRBJ1-4; possibly TRBD1 for D (5 bases). The V and J ends lost 4 bases and 8 bases respectively, with 20 bases between them. The germline gives CDR1 MDHEN, CDR2 SYDVKM. The length of the CDR3 is 16 residues. The CDR3 DNA reads TGTGCCAGCAGTTATTATATCGGGGCAGAAGCCGAAAAACTGTTTTTT. The encoded protein is CASSYYIGAEAEKLFF.

The chain employs TRBV2 and TRBJ2-2; D is perhaps TRBD2 (5 bases). In germline, CDR1 is SNHLY, CDR2 FYNNEI. V gave up 4 bases and J gave up 0 bases, with 12 bases separating them. The CDR3 covers 16 residues. This CDR3 is CASSVGSGANTGELFF. The CDR3, as DNA: TGTGCCAGCAGTGTGGGGAGCGGCGCGAACACCGGGGAGCTGTTTTTT. The complete variable domain, with remaining parts taken from reference TRBV2 and TRBJ2-2, reads EPEVTQTPSHQVTQMGQEVILRCVPISNHLYFYWYRQILGQKVEFLVSFYNNEISEKSEIFDDQFSVERPDGSNFTLKIRSTKLEDSAMYFCASSVGSGANTGELFFGEGSRLTVL.

V and J are TRBV6-1 and TRBJ2-7; no clear D. The CDR3 has 12 residues. V was trimmed by 3 bases and J by 7 bases, leaving 10 bases between them. The V gene's germline CDR1 is MNHNS and CDR2 SASEGT. The CDR3: CASSDIYREQYV. CDR3 bases: TGTGCCAGCAGTGATATCTACCGGGAGCAGTACGTC.

The chain links TRBV29-1 to TRBJ2-1; the match to TRBD1 covers 8 bases. CDR3 length: 13 amino acids. V gave up 1 base and J gave up 9 bases; unmatched junction bases: 5. Per the germline V gene, CDR1 is SQVTM and CDR2 is ANQGSEA. As DNA, the CDR3 is TGCAGCGTTGAAGCCCGGACAGGGATTGAGCAGTTCTTC. Protein product: CSVEARTGIEQFF.

This clonotype was observed many times. This sequence joins TRBV6-5 and TRBJ1-4; 8 bases line up with TRBD1. V dropped 4 bases and J dropped 8; count of bases not matched to a gene: 9. This CDR3 comprises 15 residues. The V gene's germline CDR1 is MNHEY and CDR2 SVGAGI. CDR3 sequence: CASSSRTGFGEKLFF. The CDR3 region has the DNA TGTGCCAGCAGTTCCCGGACAGGGTTTGGCGAAAAACTGTTTTTT.

In nucleotides, the CDR3 is TGTGCCAGCAGTTACCGAGCGGGAGGGCGTAATGAGCAGTTCTTC. This encodes CASSYRAGGRNEQFF. The genes are TRBV6-6 and TRBJ2-1; the match to TRBD2 covers 10 bases. V dropped 2 bases and J dropped 7; count of bases not matched to a gene: 5. This CDR3 contains 15 residues. Looked up from germline, CDR1 is MNHNY and CDR2 is SVGAGI (reference sequence).

This clonotype was counted between two and nine times. The chain joins TRBV19 to TRBJ1-2; tentatively, D is TRBD1 (5 bases). V was cut by 9 bases and J by 3 bases, with 14 bases left in between. CDR3 length equals 13 residues. The V gene's germline CDR1 is LNHDA and CDR2 SQIVND (reference sequence). CDR3 sequence: CASRAGYDYGYTF. CDR3 coding DNA: TGTGCCAGCAGGGCAGGATACGACTATGGCTACACCTTC. The variable domain in full, with the rest retrieved from reference TRBV19 and TRBJ1-2, is DGGITQSPKYLFRKEGQNVTLSCEQNLNHDAMYWYRQDPGQGLRLIYYSQIVNDFQKGDIAEGYSVSREKKESFPLTVTSAQKNPTAFYLCASRAGYDYGYTFGSGTRLTVV.

The chain has TRBV5-4 and TRBJ1-2; the D gene is possibly TRBD1 (5 bases). The V gene lost 1 base and the J gene lost 10 bases, with 17 bases spanning the gap. There are 14 residues in the CDR3. The V gene's germline CDR1 is SGHNT and CDR2 YYREEE (reference sequence). The CDR3 sequence: CASSLISGRVNYTF. As DNA, the CDR3 is TGTGCCAGCAGCTTGATCTCAGGGAGGGTGAACTACACCTTC.

The chain joins TRBV12-3 or TRBV12-4 to TRBJ2-7; 9 bases align to TRBD2. This CDR3 is built from 16 residues. Trimming removed 5 bases from V and 5 bases from J; junction bases left unmatched: 13. CDR3 residues: CASSEGTGTSFHEQYF. Written as DNA, the CDR3 is TGTGCCAGCAGTGAAGGAACCGGGACTAGCTTCCACGAGCAGTACTTC.

This clonotype was detected only once. This chain links TRBV9 with TRBJ2-3, with D perhaps TRBD2 (5 bases). The CDR3 is made up of 15 amino acids. Trimming removed 2 bases at V and 0 bases at J, with 10 bases between. Germline CDR1 and CDR2: SGDLS and YYNGEE. The CDR3 nucleotides are TGTGCCAGCAGCGTCGGCGGGCCGAGCACAGATACGCAGTATTTT. It yields the protein CASSVGGPSTDTQYF.

A few counts support this clonotype. The V gene is TRBV10-3, the J gene TRBJ1-2; tentatively, D is TRBD1 (5 bases). Germline-derived CDR1 and CDR2 are ENHRY and SYGVKD. The length of the CDR3 is 14 residues. The V and J ends lost 6 bases and 8 bases respectively, with 19 bases between them. The CDR3 DNA reads as TGTGCCATCAGCCGACAGACGGAGAGCGACGGCTACACCTTC. The encoded protein is CAISRQTESDGYTF.

This clonotype came up once. V and J are TRBV27 and TRBJ2-7; 9 nucleotides agree with TRBD2. Germline V CDR1 and CDR2: MNHEY, SMNVEV (reference sequence). With 6 bases clipped from V and 0 bases from J, the junction kept 6 bases outside the gene matches. There are 15 residues in the CDR3. CDR3 in DNA: TGTGCCAGCAGCCCAGCGGGGGGCACCTCCTACGAGCAGTACTTC. It codes for CASSPAGGTSYEQYF.

This clonotype came up many times. CDR3 residues: CASSRLRGPPGDYGYTF. As DNA, the CDR3 is TGTGCCAGCAGCCGCCTCAGGGGGCCGCCCGGTGACTATGGCTACACCTTC. The gene calls are TRBV11-2 and TRBJ1-2; 8 bases line up with TRBD1. Germline V lookup: CDR1 SGHAT, CDR2 FQNNGV. Unmatched junction bases numbered 14, after V lost 5 bases and J lost 3 bases. CDR3 length: 17 amino acids.

The chain links TRBV4-3 to TRBJ1-2; TRBD1 aligns across 8 bases. There are 15 residues in the CDR3. J gave up 7 bases and V 1 base, and 8 bases lay outside the gene matches. Germline assignment: CDR1 LGHNA and CDR2 YSLEER. The DNA of the CDR3 is TGCGCCAGCAGCCAAGGCCGGCAGGGGGCTGGTGGCTACACCTTC. It specifies CASSQGRQGAGGYTF.

This clonotype came up many times. The chain couples TRBV7-2 to TRBJ2-5, with D tentatively TRBD2 (5 bases). V dropped 1 base and J dropped 7 bases, with 7 bases sitting between them. There are 12 residues in the CDR3. The germline V gene encodes CDR1 SGHTA and CDR2 FQGNSA. The CDR3 region is CASSLEAGTQYF. In DNA form, the CDR3 reads TGTGCCAGCAGCTTAGAGGCGGGGACCCAGTACTTC. Drawing the rest from reference TRBV7-2 and TRBJ2-5, the complete variable domain is GAGVSQSPSNKVTEKGKDVELRCDPISGHTALYWYRQSLGQGLEFLIYFQGNSAPDKSGLPSDRFSAERTGGSVSTLTIQRTQQEDSAVYLCASSLEAGTQYFGPGTRLLVL.

V usage is TRBV7-2 and J usage is TRBJ1-1; D uncertain. This CDR3 has 18 amino acids. The germline CDR1 and CDR2 sequences are SGHTA and FQGNSA. V lost 6 bases and J lost 0, with 23 bases in between. The DNA of the CDR3 is TGTGCCAGCAGGACTAGGCAGGACCATTTGGGCATGAACACTGAAGCTTTCTTT. Translation: CASRTRQDHLGMNTEAFF. Looking up the rest from reference TRBV7-2 and TRBJ1-1 gives the full variable domain: GAGVSQSPSNKVTEKGKDVELRCDPISGHTALYWYRQSLGQGLEFLIYFQGNSAPDKSGLPSDRFSAERTGGSVSTLTIQRTQQEDSAVYLCASRTRQDHLGMNTEAFFGQGTRLTVV.

The genes are TRBV12-3 or TRBV12-4 and TRBJ2-1, with a tentative D call TRBD1 (5 bases). V lost 7 bases, J lost 2 bases, and 15 bases lay in between. The CDR3 runs to 15 residues. CDR3 protein: CASTKDSVPYNEQFF. DNA of the CDR3: TGTGCCAGCACCAAAGACAGCGTGCCCTACAATGAGCAGTTCTTC.

There are a few counts of this clonotype. This rearrangement joins TRBV28 to TRBJ2-7; tentatively, D is TRBD1 (5 bases). Germline V gives CDR1 MDHEN, CDR2 SYDVKM. The CDR3 length is 14 residues. V gave up 3 bases and J gave up 7 bases, with 16 bases separating them. CDR3 DNA sequence: TGTGCCAGCAGTTTGGCAGGGTATTCGCGTGAGCAGTACTTC. It yields the protein CASSLAGYSREQYF.

This clonotype was seen a handful of times. This rearrangement joins TRBV12-3 or TRBV12-4 to TRBJ1-1, with a weak D call TRBD1 (6 bases). V was pared by 4 bases and J by 1 base, with 19 bases between. There are 17 residues in the CDR3. The CDR3 DNA is TGTGCCAGCAGTTCACCGGGGGGGGGCATTAAGAACACTGAAGCTTTCTTT. Its protein is CASSSPGGGIKNTEAFF.

This clonotype showed up just a few times. V usage is TRBV7-2 and J usage is TRBJ2-4; 9 positions match TRBD1. Per germline, CDR1 SGHTA and CDR2 FQGNSA. CDR3 length equals 13 residues. V gave up 5 bases and J gave up 8 bases; unmatched junction bases: 4. For the CDR3, the DNA is TGTGCCAGCAGCCCGGACAGGGGTGACATTCAGTACTTC. This translates into CASSPDRGDIQYF.

This clonotype has only a few counts. The chain links TRBV12-3 or TRBV12-4 to TRBJ2-1; the match to TRBD1 covers 8 bases. The CDR3 has 14 amino acids. With 7 bases clipped from V and 8 bases from J, the junction kept 10 bases outside the gene matches. The CDR3 bases are TGTGCCAGCACCGATCTCAGGGGGCTCTATGAGCAGTTCTTC. This encodes CASTDLRGLYEQFF.

This clonotype has only a few counts. The gene calls are TRBV7-9 and TRBJ2-2; D is unclear. Germline-derived CDR1 and CDR2 are SEHNR and FQNEAQ (reference sequence). This CDR3 has 16 amino acids. V was cut by 2 bases and J by 6 bases, with 16 bases left in between. The CDR3 DNA is TGTGCCAGCAGCTTACCCAGAATCAAAGCCCCCGGGGAGCTGTTTTTT. Encoded protein: CASSLPRIKAPGELFF.

In its sample, this clonotype was seen a few times. The chain has TRBV7-2 and TRBJ2-1, with D possibly TRBD1 on 6 matching bases. Germline V lookup: CDR1 SGHTA, CDR2 FQGNSA. V was pared by 6 bases and J by 3 bases, with 12 bases between. The CDR3 covers 14 residues. The CDR3 here is CASRTWGLYNEQFF. The CDR3 DNA reads TGTGCCAGCAGGACCTGGGGGCTCTACAATGAGCAGTTCTTC.